The TCR beta chain under discussion was sequenced for a study of blood T cells in healthy people across ages. This clonotype was seen only once. CDR3 length: 17 amino acids. The V and J ends lost 6 bases and 4 bases respectively, with 24 bases between them. CDR1 and CDR2 from the germline V gene are MNHNY and SVGAGI (reference sequence). Primers used in a second PCR of roughly 6 to 11 cycles were a sample-barcoded 5' primer and a J-beta primer mix. TCRdb fed the 5' RACE reads into MiXCR, producing one record per CDR3 protein. The sample carries around 1,800,000 distinct CDR3 sequences, 39% recorded once.

The V and J genes are TRBV6-6 and TRBJ1-1; maybe TRBD1 (5 bases). The sample comprised blood. This clonotype was obtained from a human donor in good health. This CDR3 is CASRYVLEGPFATEAFF. The CDR3 DNA reads TGTGCCAGCAGATACGTTCTAGAGGGGCCGTTCGCCACTGAAGCTTTCTTT.